One sample yielded the 14 T cell receptor beta chains listed below, sequenced in a study of blood T cells in healthy people across ages. Primers used in a second PCR of roughly 6 to 12 cycles were a sample-barcoded 5' primer and a J-beta primer mix. TCRdb re-called the 5' RACE reads with MiXCR, one entry per CDR3 protein. The sample yields about 640,000 distinct CDR3 sequences, roughly 50% seen once. Material for sequencing was blood. The receptors stem from a man aged 55 to 70 in good health.

This clonotype has a single count. The chain combines TRBV6-5 with TRBJ2-1; the D is unclear. The CDR3 has 14 amino acids. Trimming took 5 bases from V and 7 from J, leaving 15 bases between them. The germline V gene has CDR1 MNHEY and CDR2 SVGAGI. The DNA of the CDR3 is TGTGCCAGCAGTCCTCGGACCATATTGAATGAGCAGTTCTTC. Its protein product is CASSPRTILNEQFF.

This clonotype has only one observation. The rearrangement uses TRBV20-1 and TRBJ1-6, with a weak D call TRBD1 (5 bases). V shed 3 bases and J shed 12 bases, with 15 bases lying between them. The CDR3 runs 13 residues. Germline-derived CDR1 and CDR2 are DFQATT and SNEGSKA (reference sequence). The CDR3 DNA is TGCAGTGCTAGCCCCTCAGGGCTCCAACCCCTCCACTTT. Amino acids: CSASPSGLQPLHF.

This clonotype was detected a few times. A junction end diverges from the germline sequence, so it may reflect a read error. The J gene is TRBJ2-3, the V gene TRBV9, with TRBD1 matching over 7 bases. The CDR3 has 16 residues. The germline V gene encodes CDR1 SGDLS and CDR2 YYNGEE. The CDR3 DNA reads as TGTGCCAGCAACGTAGGGGGCAGCTCTAGCACAGATACGCAGTATTTT. This encodes CASNVGGSSSTDTQYF.

CDR3: CASSYSGQGRADTQYF. DNA of the CDR3: TGTGCCAGCAGTTACTCAGGACAGGGGAGGGCAGATACGCAGTATTTT. This chain connects TRBV6-6 to TRBJ2-3, with TRBD1 matching over 9 bases. The CDR3 consists of 16 residues. The germline V gene has CDR1 MNHNY and CDR2 SVGAGI (reference sequence). Trimming cost V 0 bases and J 4 bases; bases outside gene matches: 5.

The rearrangement links TRBV20-1 to TRBJ1-5, with D possibly being TRBD1 (5 bases). Trimming took off 7 bases at V and 0 bases at J, with 10 bases between the two ends. From germline, CDR1 is DFQATT and CDR2 SNEGSKA (reference sequence). This CDR3 is 13 amino acids long. CDR3 loop: CSVSDNSNQPQHF. CDR3 bases: TGCAGTGTATCGGACAATAGCAATCAGCCCCAGCATTTT.

This clonotype was counted a single time. This chain uses TRBV7-9 with TRBJ2-5; 8 bases align to TRBD1. The J call may be mistaken, given a closer DNA end match to TRBJ2-7. CDR1 and CDR2 from the germline V gene are SEHNR and FQNEAQ (reference sequence). The length of the CDR3 is 15 residues. The CDR3 loop is CASSLGRTGPYEQYF. The DNA for the CDR3 is TGTGCCAGCAGCTTAGGAAGGACAGGGCCCTACGAGCAGTACTTC.

There are a few counts of this clonotype. The V and J genes are TRBV20-1 and TRBJ2-7; 7 positions match TRBD2. The J call may be incorrect, as the DNA end agrees better with TRBJ2-5. The CDR3 is made up of 13 amino acids. Per the germline V gene, CDR1 is DFQATT and CDR2 is SNEGSKA (reference sequence). The CDR3 DNA reads as TGCAGTGCTCCCCCGGGGGGAAAGGAGACCCAGTACTTC. Protein product: CSAPPGGKETQYF.

The V call is TRBV10-3, the J call TRBJ2-2, with TRBD2 matching over 9 bases. CDR1 and CDR2 (germline): ENHRY, SYGVKD. The CDR3 runs 18 residues. Trimming at V came to 2 bases and at J to 6 bases, leaving 13 bases not matched to a gene. CDR3 protein: CAISEAAGLAFRAGELFF. The DNA for the CDR3 is TGTGCCATCAGTGAGGCAGCGGGACTAGCATTTCGGGCCGGGGAGCTGTTTTTT.

The rearrangement joins TRBV6-5 to TRBJ2-1, with TRBD1 as a possible D gene (5 bases). The V gene's germline CDR1 is MNHEY and CDR2 SVGAGI. The CDR3 extends over 14 amino acids. V gave up 6 bases and J gave up 10 bases, with 19 bases separating them. CDR3 protein: CASSSASQGREQFF. In DNA form, the CDR3 reads TGTGCCAGCAGCTCGGCGTCCCAGGGCCGGGAGCAGTTCTTC.

The chain uses TRBV27 and TRBJ2-5; D possibly uses TRBD1 or TRBD2 (5 bases each). Germline V gene data show CDR1 as MNHEY and CDR2 as SMNVEV (reference sequence). The germline V and J ends were trimmed by 5 bases and 5 bases, with 18 bases remaining between them. The CDR3 runs 15 residues. The DNA of the CDR3 is TGTGCCAGCAGTCCTCGGGGCCTGGCTTCCGAGACCCAGTACTTC. It translates to CASSPRGLASETQYF.

As concerns this clonotype: The germline gene is not matched at one end of the junction; a read error may be the cause. In DNA, the CDR3 is TGTGCCATCAGTGATCCTTTTGGCTCAGGGGGGGGCTACGGTGGCTATGACTACACCTTC. Its protein is CAISDPFGSGGGYGGYDYTF. The chain recombines TRBV10-3 with TRBJ1-2; 7 positions match TRBD1. The CDR3 is made up of 20 amino acids. Per germline, CDR1 ENHRY and CDR2 SYGVKD.

The J gene is TRBJ2-7, the V gene TRBV5-1; D uncertain. This CDR3 contains 15 residues. Germline CDR1 and CDR2: SGHRS and YFSETQ. V was shortened by 3 bases and J by 7 bases, with 20 bases between the two germline ends. The CDR3: CASSSSNRAAREQYF. The CDR3 coding sequence is TGCGCCAGCAGCTCTTCAAACCGGGCCGCTCGGGAGCAGTACTTC.

This clonotype was seen only once. One junction end does not reproduce the germline sequence, and a read error may be involved. This sequence joins TRBV6-2 or TRBV6-3 and TRBJ1-5; D not certain. Germline lookup yields CDR1 MNHEY and CDR2 SVGEGT. The CDR3 totals 15 residues. The DNA of the CDR3 is TGTGCCAGCAGTTCCAGGACGAGGGAGGATCAGCCCCGGCATTTT. This sequence encodes CASSSRTREDQPRHF.

The CDR3 DNA follows: TGTGCCAGCAGTTACAGCGGCAGGGCATTCTCCTATAATTCACCCCTCCACTTT. It yields the protein CASSYSGRAFSYNSPLHF. V gene TRBV6-5 combines with J gene TRBJ1-6, with D possibly TRBD1 on 5 matching bases. V lost 2 bases to trimming and J lost 0 bases, with 14 bases between them. Germline values: CDR1 MNHEY, CDR2 SVGAGI. The CDR3 is 18 residues long.